A selection of T cell receptor beta chains follows, all from one sample in a study of shared clonotypes between healthy human individuals. The method was immunoSEQ multiplex PCR; TCRdb's version includes in-frame clones alone and lacks a portion of them. The table has more than 550,000 clones, 92% seen once. The sequenced sample consisted of naive CD8+ T cells sorted from blood. These receptors originate from a man aged 30 to 45 in good health. The CDR3 runs from the conserved cysteine through the conserved F or W. The order of the fields is J gene, V gene, D gene, clone size, CDR3 DNA, CDR3 protein. A D gene is named only where the DNA matches it firmly. Part of the rows lack a size; the others show once, few, many or a class for expanded clones.

J gene: TRBJ2-1
V gene: TRBV5-1
D gene: NA
clone size: NA
CDR3 DNA: TGCGCCAGCACACTGAGCTCCTACAATGAGCAGTTCTTC
CDR3 protein: CASTLSSYNEQFF

J gene: TRBJ1-1
V gene: TRBV27
D gene: NA
clone size: NA
CDR3 DNA: TGTGCCAGCAGTTTATTTTCGAACACTGAAGCTTTCTTT
CDR3 protein: CASSLFSNTEAFF

J gene: TRBJ1-4
V gene: TRBV4-3
D gene: NA
clone size: NA
CDR3 DNA: TGCGCCAGCAGCCAAGGGCCAGGGGCACGTGAAAAACTGTTTTTT
CDR3 protein: CASSQGPGAREKLFF

J gene: TRBJ2-1
V gene: TRBV29-1
D gene: NA
clone size: NA
CDR3 DNA: TGCAGCGTTGTAGTTAACTCCTACAATGAGCAGTTCTTC
CDR3 protein: CSVVVNSYNEQFF

J gene: TRBJ2-1
V gene: TRBV29-1
D gene: NA
clone size: NA
CDR3 DNA: TGCAGCGTTGTAGTCGGGACCTACAATGAGCAGTTCTTC
CDR3 protein: CSVVVGTYNEQFF

J gene: TRBJ1-1
V gene: TRBV18
D gene: NA
clone size: NA
CDR3 DNA: TGTGCCAGCTCACCACCGACAGCCACTGAAGCTTTCTTT
CDR3 protein: CASSPPTATEAFF

J gene: TRBJ2-7
V gene: TRBV27
D gene: TRBD2
clone size: NA
CDR3 DNA: TGTGCCAGCACCCCGACTAGCGGGAGACCTTTGGGCTACGAGCAGTACTTC
CDR3 protein: CASTPTSGRPLGYEQYF

J gene: TRBJ2-1
V gene: TRBV10-1
D gene: NA
clone size: NA
CDR3 DNA: TGCGCCAGCAGTGAGGGAGGAGTTCCGCAGTTCTTC
CDR3 protein: CASSEGGVPQFF

J gene: TRBJ2-5
V gene: TRBV27
D gene: NA
clone size: once
CDR3 DNA: TGTGCCAGCAGAGTTCACGTCGTGGAAGAGACCCAGTACTTC
CDR3 protein: CASRVHVVEETQYF

J gene: TRBJ1-2
V gene: TRBV6-1
D gene: TRBD1
clone size: NA
CDR3 DNA: TGTGCCAGCAGTGAAAATTTAGGGACAGCGATGACGAATGGCTACACCTTC
CDR3 protein: CASSENLGTAMTNGYTF

J gene: TRBJ1-5
V gene: TRBV19
D gene: NA
clone size: many
CDR3 DNA: TGTGCCAGTAGGGAGAATCGGGGTAGCAATCAGCCCCAGCATTTT
CDR3 protein: CASRENRGSNQPQHF

J gene: TRBJ1-2
V gene: TRBV27
D gene: TRBD1
clone size: NA
CDR3 DNA: TGTGCCAGCACTACGGGACAGGCCAACTATGGCTACACCTTC
CDR3 protein: CASTTGQANYGYTF

J gene: TRBJ1-5
V gene: TRBV19
D gene: NA
clone size: NA
CDR3 DNA: TGTGCCAGTAGCCCCGCCCTCTCCTATCAGCCCCAGCATTTT
CDR3 protein: CASSPALSYQPQHF

J gene: TRBJ2-7
V gene: TRBV7-6
D gene: TRBD1
clone size: NA
CDR3 DNA: TGTGCCAGCAGCTTAGCGACAGGGGATAGCTCCTACGAGCAGTACTTC
CDR3 protein: CASSLATGDSSYEQYF

J gene: TRBJ2-1
V gene: TRBV7-9
D gene: NA
clone size: few
CDR3 DNA: TGTGCCAGCAGCCCCCCGGGTTGGGGGTACAATGAGCAGTTCTTC
CDR3 protein: CASSPPGWGYNEQFF

J gene: TRBJ2-7
V gene: TRBV27
D gene: TRBD2
clone size: once
CDR3 DNA: TGTGCCAGCAGTTTAGGGGGGGGAAACTACGAGCAGTACTTC
CDR3 protein: CASSLGGGNYEQYF

J gene: TRBJ2-7
V gene: TRBV27
D gene: NA
clone size: NA
CDR3 DNA: TGTGCCAGCAGTTCGTCCCGATCCTACGAGCAGTACTTC
CDR3 protein: CASSSSRSYEQYF

J gene: TRBJ1-1
V gene: TRBV5-1
D gene: NA
clone size: NA
CDR3 DNA: TGCGCCAGCAGCTTGTTTACAGAAGCGAACACTGAAGCTTTCTTT
CDR3 protein: CASSLFTEANTEAFF

J gene: TRBJ2-3
V gene: TRBV7-2
D gene: NA
clone size: once
CDR3 DNA: TGTGCCAGCAGCTTACTACGGCCGAATACGCAGTATTTT
CDR3 protein: CASSLLRPNTQYF

J gene: TRBJ1-1
V gene: TRBV6-6
D gene: NA
clone size: NA
CDR3 DNA: TGTGCCAGCAGCCATGACAGTACCACTGAAGCTTTCTTT
CDR3 protein: CASSHDSTTEAFF

J gene: TRBJ2-1
V gene: TRBV30
D gene: NA
clone size: NA
CDR3 DNA: TGTGCCTGGAGTGTATGGGTGGGAGACACCTACAATGAGCAGTTCTTC
CDR3 protein: CAWSVWVGDTYNEQFF

J gene: TRBJ2-2
V gene: TRBV29-1
D gene: NA
clone size: NA
CDR3 DNA: TGCAGCGTTGAAGATGGGGGAGTGAACACCGGGGAGCTGTTTTTT
CDR3 protein: CSVEDGGVNTGELFF

J gene: TRBJ2-7
V gene: TRBV10-2
D gene: NA
clone size: NA
CDR3 DNA: TGCGCCAGCAGTGGTTTAGCGGAAGGTGTCTACGAGCAGTACTTC
CDR3 protein: CASSGLAEGVYEQYF

J gene: TRBJ2-4
V gene: TRBV5-4
D gene: NA
clone size: NA
CDR3 DNA: TGTGCCAGCAGCTTGGGGGTACTAGACATTCAGTACTTC
CDR3 protein: CASSLGVLDIQYF

J gene: TRBJ1-2
V gene: TRBV29-1
D gene: NA
clone size: NA
CDR3 DNA: TGCAGCGTGTACCAGGGACGGCAAACTAACTATGGCTACACCTTC
CDR3 protein: CSVYQGRQTNYGYTF

J gene: TRBJ1-3
V gene: TRBV7-9
D gene: NA
clone size: NA
CDR3 DNA: TGTGCCAGCAGCTTAGGGTCCCTATTCTTGACAGGAAACACCATATATTTT
CDR3 protein: CASSLGSLFLTGNTIYF

J gene: TRBJ1-2
V gene: TRBV9
D gene: TRBD1
clone size: NA
CDR3 DNA: TGTGCCAGCAGCGCCTCGGGACAGGGGTATGGCTACACCTTC
CDR3 protein: CASSASGQGYGYTF

J gene: TRBJ2-3
V gene: TRBV27
D gene: NA
clone size: NA
CDR3 DNA: TGTGCCAGCAGCCCGGGGTACCGAGATACGCAGTATTTT
CDR3 protein: CASSPGYRDTQYF

J gene: TRBJ1-5
V gene: TRBV27
D gene: NA
clone size: NA
CDR3 DNA: TGTGCCAGCAGTTTAGGGGTGACCCAGCCCCAGCATTTT
CDR3 protein: CASSLGVTQPQHF

J gene: TRBJ2-1
V gene: TRBV7-3
D gene: TRBD2
clone size: NA
CDR3 DNA: TGTGCCAGCAGCCCCTCACTGACTAGCGGGAGTATCGATGAGCAGTTCTTC
CDR3 protein: CASSPSLTSGSIDEQFF

J gene: TRBJ1-2
V gene: TRBV4-2
D gene: NA
clone size: few
CDR3 DNA: TGTGCCAGCAGCCTAGAGAACTATGGCTACACCTTC
CDR3 protein: CASSLENYGYTF

J gene: TRBJ2-7
V gene: TRBV11-2
D gene: NA
clone size: NA
CDR3 DNA: TGTGCCAGCAGCTCCCAGGGGAGCGAGCAGTACTTC
CDR3 protein: CASSSQGSEQYF

J gene: TRBJ2-1
V gene: TRBV5-1
D gene: TRBD2
clone size: once
CDR3 DNA: TGCGCCAGCAGCCAAGGACTAGCGGGAGTTTCTACTTACAATGAGGAGCAGTTCTTC
CDR3 protein: CASSQGLAGVSTYNEEQFF

J gene: TRBJ2-7
V gene: TRBV21-1
D gene: NA
clone size: NA
CDR3 DNA: TGTGCCAGCAGCAAAGATGCGGACAGGGTAAGTCACGAGCAGTACTTC
CDR3 protein: CASSKDADRVSHEQYF

J gene: TRBJ2-1
V gene: TRBV4-1
D gene: NA
clone size: NA
CDR3 DNA: TGCGCCAGCAGCCAAGACGTAACTAGTTGGGTGGATGAGCAGTTCTTC
CDR3 protein: CASSQDVTSWVDEQFF

J gene: TRBJ2-7
V gene: TRBV10-3
D gene: NA
clone size: few
CDR3 DNA: TGTGCCATCAGTCACGGGGGGCCCGGGGAGGAGCAGTACTTC
CDR3 protein: CAISHGGPGEEQYF

J gene: TRBJ2-5
V gene: TRBV13
D gene: NA
clone size: once
CDR3 DNA: TGTGCCAGCAGCCTACCCCGGGAAGGGGCCACACAAGAGACCCAGTACTTC
CDR3 protein: CASSLPREGATQETQYF

J gene: TRBJ2-7
V gene: TRBV6-5
D gene: TRBD1
clone size: NA
CDR3 DNA: TGTGCCAGCAGTTACGACGACAGGGGGCATTACGAGCAGTACTTC
CDR3 protein: CASSYDDRGHYEQYF

J gene: TRBJ2-7
V gene: TRBV5-4
D gene: TRBD2
clone size: NA
CDR3 DNA: TGTGCCAGCAGCTTGGTAGCGGGAGGACTGGACGAGCAGTACTTC
CDR3 protein: CASSLVAGGLDEQYF

J gene: TRBJ1-5
V gene: TRBV6-1
D gene: NA
clone size: NA
CDR3 DNA: TGTGCCAGCAGTGAAGCCATTCACGGCAATCAGCCCCAGCATTTT
CDR3 protein: CASSEAIHGNQPQHF

J gene: TRBJ1-4
V gene: TRBV14
D gene: NA
clone size: once
CDR3 DNA: TGTGCCAGCAGCCAAGGTTACGGGAGCCTTAGGGGTAATGAAAAACTGTTTTTT
CDR3 protein: CASSQGYGSLRGNEKLFF